The 19 T cell receptor beta chains below come from one sample, sequenced in a study of blood T cell repertoires in COVID-19. Clones were sequenced by immunoSEQ multiplex PCR, and TCRdb holds only the in-frame ones, with some missing. The sample has around 100,000 clones, 85% seen once. Sequenced: peripheral blood. The receptors were sampled from a man in his fifties with active or convalescent COVID-19.

The rearrangement links TRBV10-1 to TRBJ2-2; 7 nucleotides align to TRBD2. Trimming at V came to 3 bases and at J to 1 base, leaving 5 bases not matched to a gene. CDR1 WNHNN and CDR2 SYGVQD come from the germline V gene (reference sequence). The CDR3 is 16 amino acids. CDR3 in DNA: TGCGCCAGCAGTGATGGTCTAGCGGAGAACACCGGGGAGCTGTTTTTT. It codes for CASSDGLAENTGELFF.

This rearrangement joins TRBV11-3 to TRBJ1-6; a possible D gene is TRBD1 (6 bases). Germline V gene lookup returns CDR1 SGHNT and CDR2 YENEEA. V was pared by 2 bases and J by 8 bases, with 7 bases between. The CDR3 consists of 13 residues. The CDR3 bases are TGTGCCAGCAGCTTATACAGGGATTCACCCCTCCACTTT. Protein product: CASSLYRDSPLHF.

J is TRBJ2-5 and V is TRBV9; no firm D call. Trimming removed 0 bases from V and 1 base from J, with 4 bases in between. The germline V gene encodes CDR1 SGDLS and CDR2 YYNGEE. The CDR3 is made up of 13 amino acids. CDR3 region: CASSVESQETQYF. CDR3 bases: TGTGCCAGCAGCGTAGAGAGCCAAGAGACCCAGTACTTC.

V is TRBV24-1 and J is TRBJ2-1, with 12 bases aligning to TRBD2. The germline V gene has CDR1 KGHDR and CDR2 SFDVKD. This CDR3 comprises 17 residues. Trimming took 0 bases from V and 4 from J; bases not matched to a gene: 3. CDR3 bases: TGTGCCACCAGTGATTTGCAGACTAGCGGGAGTTACAATGAGCAGTTCTTC. It is translated as CATSDLQTSGSYNEQFF.

This sequence joins TRBV10-1 and TRBJ2-1, with D uncertain. V was trimmed by 0 bases and J by 2 bases, leaving 5 bases between them. The germline V gene has CDR1 WNHNN and CDR2 SYGVQD (reference sequence). This CDR3 spans 14 amino acids. The CDR3, as DNA: TGCGCCAGCAGTGAGTCGGCTCCCTACAATGAGCAGTTCTTC. This codes for CASSESAPYNEQFF.

The chain links TRBV11-2 to TRBJ2-1; tentatively, D is TRBD1 (6 bases). Germline V gene lookup returns CDR1 SGHAT and CDR2 FQNNGV. The germline V and J ends were trimmed by 7 bases and 0 bases, with 7 bases remaining between them. The CDR3 loop spans 13 amino acids. The CDR3 spells CASNRDSYNEQFF. CDR3 nucleotides: TGTGCCAGCAACAGGGACTCCTACAATGAGCAGTTCTTC. The variable domain in full, with the rest retrieved from reference TRBV11-2 and TRBJ2-1, is EAGVAQSPRYKIIEKRQSVAFWCNPISGHATLYWYQQILGQGPKLLIQFQNNGVVDDSQLPKDRFSAERLKGVDSTLKIQPAKLEDSAVYLCASNRDSYNEQFFGPGTRLTVL.

The V call is TRBV28, the J call TRBJ1-5, with D tentatively TRBD1 (6 bases). Trimming pared 5 bases from V and 5 bases from J, leaving 19 bases between. The CDR3 consists of 16 residues. Germline CDR1 and CDR2: MDHEN and SYDVKM. The CDR3 DNA reads as TGTGCCAGCAGTCCACAGGACAGTAAAGGGCATCAGCCCCAGCATTTT. It is translated as CASSPQDSKGHQPQHF.

This rearrangement joins TRBV11-2 to TRBJ2-7, with D unclear. Trimming pared 5 bases from V and 0 bases from J, leaving 17 bases between. The germline CDR1 and CDR2 sequences are SGHAT and FQNNGV. The CDR3 is 16 residues long. CDR3 nucleotides: TGTGCCAGCAGCACACCCCGAGGAGCGAGCTCCTACGAGCAGTACTTC. The encoded protein is CASSTPRGASSYEQYF.

V is TRBV19 and J is TRBJ2-1; 7 nucleotides align to TRBD2. This CDR3 is 14 amino acids long. From germline, CDR1 is LNHDA and CDR2 SQIVND (reference sequence). The ends lost 7 bases at V and 8 bases at J; junction bases unmatched: 11. Written as DNA, the CDR3 is TGTGCCAGTACCTCCAGGGAGGGGAAATATGAGCAGTTCTTC. Protein: CASTSREGKYEQFF.

The rearrangement uses TRBV18 and TRBJ1-1; possibly TRBD1 for D (5 bases). The germline gives CDR1 KGHSH, CDR2 LQKENI. Trimming removed 5 bases at V and 4 bases at J, with 17 bases between. This CDR3 has 15 residues. CDR3 coding DNA: TGTGCCAGCTCAGCAGCGGACGGGGGTTTCACTGAAGCTTTCTTT. The encoded protein is CASSAADGGFTEAFF.

This chain joins TRBV7-9 and TRBJ1-2; 8 positions match TRBD1. The CDR3 length is 15 residues. V dropped 0 bases and J dropped 6; count of bases not matched to a gene: 6. CDR1 and CDR2 from the germline V gene are SEHNR and FQNEAQ (reference sequence). CDR3 amino acids: CASSLARTGTDGYTF. CDR3 in DNA: TGTGCCAGCAGCTTAGCCAGGACAGGGACGGATGGCTACACCTTC.

J is TRBJ2-2 and V is TRBV7-9, with 7 bases lining up with TRBD1. Trimming removed 4 bases from V and 3 bases from J; junction bases left unmatched: 8. Germline V lookup: CDR1 SEHNR, CDR2 FQNEAQ (reference sequence). The CDR3 length is 16 residues. The CDR3 reads CASSSPRQGYTGELFF. The CDR3 DNA follows: TGTGCCAGCAGCTCCCCCCGACAGGGATACACCGGGGAGCTGTTTTTT.

The CDR3 protein is CASSLHGRYLPRDSPLHF. The CDR3 DNA follows: TGTGCCAGCAGTTTACATGGACGGTACCTTCCCAGGGATTCACCCCTCCACTTT. The chain couples TRBV28 to TRBJ1-6, with D perhaps matching TRBD1 (5 bases). This CDR3 contains 18 residues. V lost 2 bases, J lost 8 bases, and 22 bases lay in between. Germline CDR1 is MDHEN and CDR2 is SYDVKM.

V gene TRBV3-1 (or the pseudogene TRBV3-2) combines with J gene TRBJ2-3, with D possibly being TRBD1 (5 bases). Germline V gene data show CDR1 as LGHDT and CDR2 as YNNKEL (reference sequence). The CDR3 is made up of 13 amino acids. V was clipped by 1 base and J by 6 bases, with 8 bases between them. CDR3 region: CASSQVSGDTQYF. The CDR3 DNA sequence: TGTGCCAGCAGCCAAGTATCAGGGGATACGCAGTATTTT.

The rearrangement uses TRBV20-1 and TRBJ2-7; 9 bases agree with TRBD1. In germline, CDR1 is DFQATT, CDR2 SNEGSKA (reference sequence). CDR3 length: 14 amino acids. Trimming at V came to 3 bases and at J to 4 bases, leaving 7 bases not matched to a gene. CDR3 amino acids: CSASRQGVNYEQYF. The CDR3 DNA reads as TGCAGTGCTAGTCGACAGGGGGTAAATTACGAGCAGTACTTC.

J is TRBJ1-1 and V is TRBV5-1; D is unclear. Germline assignment: CDR1 SGHRS and CDR2 YFSETQ. The CDR3 length is 13 residues. V dropped 2 bases and J dropped 1 base, with 6 bases sitting between them. The CDR3 is CASSFSGNTEAFF. In DNA, the CDR3 is TGCGCCAGCAGCTTCTCCGGGAACACTGAAGCTTTCTTT.

The chain carries TRBV7-9 and TRBJ2-5; maybe TRBD1 (5 bases). The germline V and J ends were trimmed by 2 bases and 5 bases, with 9 bases remaining between them. This CDR3 comprises 13 residues. Per germline, CDR1 SEHNR and CDR2 FQNEAQ (reference sequence). In DNA, the CDR3 is TGTGCCAGCAGCTTACCAGGGCCGGAGACCCAGTACTTC. This translates into CASSLPGPETQYF.

The CDR3 here is CAWRWSLDTGELFF. In DNA form, the CDR3 reads TGTGCCTGGAGGTGGAGTCTTGACACCGGGGAGCTGTTTTTT. The rearrangement links TRBV30 to TRBJ2-2; D not resolved. This CDR3 is 14 amino acids long. The V gene's germline CDR1 is GTSNPN and CDR2 SVGIG (reference sequence). With 3 bases removed from V and 3 bases from J, the gap between germline ends came to 11 bases.

The rearrangement joins TRBV9 to TRBJ2-2; maybe TRBD1 (6 bases). This CDR3 has 15 amino acids. The ends were cut back, 0 bases at V and 5 bases at J, with 11 bases in the middle. In germline, CDR1 is SGDLS, CDR2 YYNGEE. Written as DNA, the CDR3 is TGTGCCAGCAGCGTAGGCGGGCAGGGGACCGGGGAGCTGTTTTTT. Protein: CASSVGGQGTGELFF.